This passage covers 17 T cell receptor beta chains from one sample sequenced in a study of long-term antiretroviral therapy in people with HIV. Runs used v3.0 of the immunoSEQ assay and were done at survey level. TCRdb's copy holds only in-frame clones and misses some; the assay was immunoSEQ multiplex PCR. The sample holds around 20,000 clones; around 81% are singletons and the top ten take 6.5% to 7.5%. Sample: unsorted PBMCs, taken 2.2 years after starting antiretroviral therapy. The receptors were gathered from a man aged 50 or older with HIV.

This chain connects TRBV7-2 to TRBJ1-4; TRBD1 matches at 9 bases. The CDR3 is 13 amino acids. V lost 10 bases to trimming and J lost 6 bases; unmatched junction nucleotides: 6. CDR1 and CDR2 (germline): SGHTA, FQGNSA. In nucleotides, the CDR3 is TGTGCCACCCGGGGGACAGGGTATGAAAAACTGTTTTTT. Translating gives CATRGTGYEKLFF.

In this sample, this clone turned up a few times. This chain joins TRBV6-1 and TRBJ1-2; 7 bases agree with TRBD1. CDR1 is MNHNS, CDR2 SASEGT, per germline. CDR3 length equals 16 residues. With 1 base clipped from V and 4 bases from J, the junction kept 9 bases outside the gene matches. The CDR3 is CASSEGSGGRSYGYTF. CDR3 bases: TGTGCCAGCAGTGAAGGCTCAGGGGGTAGGTCCTATGGCTACACCTTC.

This clone was detected only a few times. This rearrangement joins TRBV6-5 to TRBJ1-3, with a tentative D call TRBD1 (6 bases). With 6 bases removed from V and 0 bases from J, the gap between germline ends came to 12 bases. The CDR3 totals 15 residues. CDR1 MNHEY and CDR2 SVGAGI come from the germline V gene. DNA of the CDR3: TGTGCCAGCAGGCCCGACAGGAGCTCTGGAAACACCATATATTTT. Its protein product is CASRPDRSSGNTIYF.

This clone was observed once. The CDR3 DNA follows: TGTGCCAGTAGTATATACCGGCGGTCCAGGTACCCCGGGGAGCTGTTTTTT. It codes for CASSIYRRSRYPGELFF. The genes are TRBV19 and TRBJ2-2, with D unresolved. Trimming shortened V by 2 bases and J by 6 bases, and 19 bases separated the two germline ends. Germline CDR1 and CDR2: LNHDA and SQIVND (reference sequence). The CDR3 totals 17 residues.

The chain joins TRBV27 to TRBJ2-3; D is unresolved. The CDR3 spans 16 residues. CDR1 and CDR2 (germline): MNHEY, SMNVEV (reference sequence). Trimming stripped 1 base from V and 1 base from J, with 12 bases between. The CDR3: CASSLFSRSRTDTQYF. The CDR3 region has the DNA TGTGCCAGCAGTTTATTCTCCAGAAGCCGCACAGATACGCAGTATTTT.

The genes are TRBV7-8 and TRBJ2-5; D possibly matches TRBD1 or TRBD2 (5 bases each). V gave up 4 bases and J gave up 5 bases, with 11 bases separating them. Germline values: CDR1 SGHVS, CDR2 FQNEAQ. The CDR3 is made up of 13 amino acids. The CDR3 DNA is TGTGCCAGCAGCTATTCAGGGACGGAGACCCAGTACTTC. As protein: CASSYSGTETQYF.

The J gene is TRBJ1-1, the V gene TRBV5-1, with D perhaps TRBD1 (5 bases). CDR3 length: 15 amino acids. Germline CDR1 SGHRS, CDR2 YFSETQ. The ends were cut back, 5 bases at V and 3 bases at J, with 17 bases in the middle. The chain's CDR3 is CASSIQGLGDTEAFF. In DNA form, the CDR3 reads TGCGCCAGCAGTATCCAGGGACTAGGGGACACTGAAGCTTTCTTT.

In nucleotides, the CDR3 is TGTGCCAGCAGCTTCGGACTAGCTAGCGACAATGAGCAGTTCTTC. This gives the protein CASSFGLASDNEQFF. The chain carries TRBV5-6 and TRBJ2-1; the match to TRBD2 covers 8 bases. This CDR3 comprises 15 residues. Germline lookup yields CDR1 SGHDT and CDR2 YYEEEE. After removal of 2 bases from V and 5 bases from J, the junction contained 6 bases not matched to a gene.

V is TRBV28 and J is TRBJ2-7, with 9 positions matching TRBD1. Per the germline V gene, CDR1 is MDHEN and CDR2 is SYDVKM. V shed 2 bases, J shed 4 bases, and the junction held 9 bases outside the gene matches. The CDR3 contains 16 residues. CDR3 sequence: CASSLPRDRVKYEQYF. In DNA, the CDR3 is TGTGCCAGCAGTTTACCTCGGGACAGGGTAAAATACGAGCAGTACTTC.

This clone occurred once. The chain carries TRBV2 and TRBJ1-1, with TRBD1 matching 7 bases. V lost 4 bases, J lost 11 bases, and 13 bases stayed unmatched. The CDR3 totals 14 residues. Germline V gives CDR1 SNHLY, CDR2 FYNNEI. The CDR3 loop reads CASSVRQGDTGAFF. DNA for the CDR3: TGTGCCAGCAGTGTAAGACAGGGTGACACTGGGGCTTTCTTT.

J is TRBJ2-7 and V is TRBV6-6; no firm D call. The CDR3 runs to 13 residues. V was shortened by 0 bases and J by 6 bases, with 9 bases between the two germline ends. CDR1 and CDR2 from the germline V gene are MNHNY and SVGAGI (reference sequence). Written as DNA, the CDR3 is TGTGCCAGCAGTTACTCATACAGTTCCGAGCAGTACTTC. Protein: CASSYSYSSEQYF.

V is TRBV5-1 and J is TRBJ1-2; TRBD1 aligns across 7 bases. In germline, CDR1 is SGHRS, CDR2 YFSETQ. Trimming took 4 bases from V and 1 from J; bases not matched to a gene: 4. The length of the CDR3 is 14 residues. For the CDR3, the DNA is TGCGCCAGCAGCCCGGGACAGCTTAACTATGGCTACACCTTC. It codes for CASSPGQLNYGYTF.

V and J are TRBV6-5 and TRBJ1-6; TRBD1 is a possible D gene (6 bases). Germline values: CDR1 MNHEY, CDR2 SVGAGI. Trimming left V 3 bases short and J 4 bases short, with 10 bases between. CDR3 size: 15 residues. The CDR3 protein is CASSYTDRYNSPLHF. The CDR3 nucleotides read TGTGCCAGCAGTTATACGGACAGATATAATTCACCCCTCCACTTT.

The chain combines TRBV2 with TRBJ1-2; TRBD1 aligns across 7 bases. CDR3 length equals 15 residues. J lost 5 bases, V lost 3 bases, and 9 bases had no gene match. The germline CDR1 and CDR2 sequences are SNHLY and FYNNEI. In DNA, the CDR3 is TGTGCCAGCAGTGATCCCACGAGCAGGGGGTATGGCTACACCTTC. It yields the protein CASSDPTSRGYGYTF.

This clone was recorded a few times. This rearrangement joins TRBV2 to TRBJ2-7; D possibly corresponds to TRBD1 (5 bases). This CDR3 has 14 residues. Germline CDR1 is SNHLY and CDR2 is FYNNEI. With 4 bases removed from V and 2 bases from J, the gap between germline ends came to 12 bases. This chain's CDR3 is CASSGAQGTYEQYF. The CDR3, as DNA: TGTGCCAGCAGTGGTGCGCAGGGCACCTACGAGCAGTACTTC.

The chain has TRBV11-2 and TRBJ2-7, with D perhaps being TRBD1 or TRBD2 (5 bases each). CDR1 and CDR2 from the germline V gene are SGHAT and FQNNGV. This CDR3 contains 14 residues. Trimming removed 3 bases from V and 4 bases from J, with 13 bases in between. CDR3 in amino acids: CASSFGQGGYEQYF. In nucleotides, the CDR3 is TGTGCCAGCAGCTTCGGCCAGGGCGGGTACGAGCAGTACTTC.

The V call is TRBV6-6, the J call TRBJ2-7; TRBD1 agrees at 9 bases. Germline assignment: CDR1 MNHNY and CDR2 SVGAGI (reference sequence). The CDR3 runs 13 residues. With V trimmed by 8 bases and J by 3 bases, 5 bases remained unmatched. The CDR3 DNA follows: TGTGCCAGCCAAGACAGGGGGATCTACGAGCAGTACTTC. Translation gives CASQDRGIYEQYF.